A selection of T cell receptor beta chains follows, all from one sample in a study of T cell repertoires in cytomegalovirus infection. MiXCR, applied by TCRdb to the reads, yields one record per CDR3 protein. The sample has hundreds of thousands of distinct CDR3 sequences; 25% to 40% are singletons. These receptors' antigens are unknown. The specimen comprised cultured CD8+ T cells from PBMCs, sampled from culture after CMV antigen stimulation. These receptors all come from a human donor in good health (CMV status not recorded). Some clones in this sample may be carry-over from other donors' samples. CDR3s leave out the opening cysteine and the closing phenylalanine or tryptophan.

V gene | CDR3 protein
TRBV6-8 | ASSGDTGTQY
TRBV10-3 | AISESAVNTEAF
TRBV7-2 | ASSLVGETYNEQF
TRBV14 | ASSQGTGSTDTQY
TRBV11-2 | ASSSRDRGDYEQY
TRBV7-8 | ASSLLGTVKNYGYT
TRBV7-2 | ASSLERDPNTGELF
TRBV5-5 | ASSFRAIGYT
TRBV6-5 | ASTEGGREEQY
TRBV7-6 | ASSANRGRQPQH
TRBV19 | ASSIPIGASYNEQF
TRBV7-2 | ASSSGTVYGYT
TRBV7-9 | ASSLGRGANQPQH
TRBV28 | VSSGGGSNTGELF
TRBV7-3 | ASSLSGGGANVLT
TRBV24-1 | ATSDSTSRAGELF
TRBV7-6 | ASSWDRGRTGELF
TRBV18 | ASSPFGGAGETQY
TRBV5-6 | ASNVGQGRDEQF
TRBV5-6 | ASSLANGASGVTTSTDMQY
TRBV10-3 | AISVLARVREVGTEAF
TRBV6-6 | ASGGTNIQY
TRBV27 | ASSPRGAKKNEQF
TRBV4-3 | ASSQDSGGLAADTQY
TRBV14 | ASSQDFEGGSSYEQY
TRBV6-6 | ASSYSTLDSNQPQH
TRBV28 | ASSFSLRRGGETQY
TRBV20-1 | SAGLESFSYNEQF
TRBV6-1 | ASSESAGAPSYGYT
TRBV10-3 | AIRGGTGLTYEQY
TRBV7-6 | ASSLEGVIGELF
TRBV20-1 | SASPDVEAF
TRBV12-3/TRBV12-4 | ASSLAGIHQPQH
TRBV28 | ASSLPGTGGLETQY
TRBV6-1 | ASWTHDKGRIYLGNTEAF
TRBV2 | ASSEVRDHNEQF
TRBV4-3 | ASSQDGTGRNTDTQY
TRBV6-8 | ASSYSWGADTEAF
TRBV7-9 | ASSLVRGGDEAF
TRBV27 | ASSLFTSGAYNEQF
TRBV10-3 | AISESGENTEAF
TRBV27 | ASGPDNPWRTEAF
TRBV28 | AGTKTGGSNSPLH
TRBV7-2 | ASTLTSGGAADTQY
TRBV12-3/TRBV12-4 | ASTIRDFSGANVLT
TRBV6-6 | ASSRTGDFEKLF
TRBV19 | ASSMPGLNYNEQF
TRBV6-5 | ASKWVGTAYEQY
TRBV19 | ASSIVSTDYGYT
TRBV11-2 | ASSPGQGDEQF
TRBV9 | ASSQDRESSYNSPLH
TRBV7-5 | ISVSEEGPGQGVPVSYEQY
TRBV12-3/TRBV12-4 | ASSTTGGKPEAF
TRBV6-1 | ASSESFETGALYGYT
TRBV27 | ASSFGQKGQPQH
TRBV7-9 | ASSGWLAGEQETQY
TRBV7-8 | ASSLAQGSTDTQY
TRBV20-1 | SALTSGGTTDTQY
TRBV27 | ASSQGLTTNEKLF
TRBV5-4 | ASSLAGGTHEQY